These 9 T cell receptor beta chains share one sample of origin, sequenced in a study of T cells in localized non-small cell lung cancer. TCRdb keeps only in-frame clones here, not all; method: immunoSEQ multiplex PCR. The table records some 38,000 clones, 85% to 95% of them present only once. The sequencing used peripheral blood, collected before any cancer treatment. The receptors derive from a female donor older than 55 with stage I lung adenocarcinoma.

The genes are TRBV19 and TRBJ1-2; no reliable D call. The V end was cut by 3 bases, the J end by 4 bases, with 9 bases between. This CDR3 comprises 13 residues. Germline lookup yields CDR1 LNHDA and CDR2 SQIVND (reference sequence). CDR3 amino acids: CASSMVQSYGYTF. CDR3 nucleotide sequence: TGTGCCAGTAGTATGGTACAGAGCTATGGCTACACCTTC. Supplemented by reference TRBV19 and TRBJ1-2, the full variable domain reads DGGITQSPKYLFRKEGQNVTLSCEQNLNHDAMYWYRQDPGQGLRLIYYSQIVNDFQKGDIAEGYSVSREKKESFPLTVTSAQKNPTAFYLCASSMVQSYGYTFGSGTRLTVV.

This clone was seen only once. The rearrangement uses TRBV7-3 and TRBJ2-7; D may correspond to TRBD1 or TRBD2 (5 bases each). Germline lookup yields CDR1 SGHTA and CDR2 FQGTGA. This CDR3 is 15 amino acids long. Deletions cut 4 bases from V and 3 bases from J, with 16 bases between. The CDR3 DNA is TGTGCCAGCAGCTACGGGGCAGGGCTCGTCTACGAGCAGTACTTC. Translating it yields CASSYGAGLVYEQYF. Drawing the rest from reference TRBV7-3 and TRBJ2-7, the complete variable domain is GAGVSQTPSNKVTEKGKYVELRCDPISGHTALYWYRQSLGQGPEFLIYFQGTGAADDSGLPNDRFFAVRPEGSVSTLKIQRTERGDSAVYLCASSYGAGLVYEQYFGPGTRLTVT.

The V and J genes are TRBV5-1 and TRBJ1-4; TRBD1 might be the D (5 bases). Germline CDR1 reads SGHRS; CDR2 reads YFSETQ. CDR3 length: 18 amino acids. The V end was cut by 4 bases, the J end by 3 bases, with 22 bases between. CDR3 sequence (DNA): TGCGCCAGCAGCAAGGAGGTTCAGGGTGCCGCTTCTAATGAAAAACTGTTTTTT. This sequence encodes CASSKEVQGAASNEKLFF. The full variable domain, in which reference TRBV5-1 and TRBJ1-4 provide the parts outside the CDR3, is KAGVTQTPRYLIKTRGQQVTLSCSPISGHRSVSWYQQTPGQGLQFLFEYFSETQRNKGNFPGRFSGRQFSNSRSEMNVSTLELGDSALYLCASSKEVQGAASNEKLFFGSGTQLSVL.

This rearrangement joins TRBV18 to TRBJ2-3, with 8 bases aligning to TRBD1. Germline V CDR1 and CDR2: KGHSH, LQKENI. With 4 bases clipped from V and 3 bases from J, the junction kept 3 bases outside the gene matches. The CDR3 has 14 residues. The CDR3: CASSLGQGTDTQYF. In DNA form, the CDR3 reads TGTGCCAGCTCACTCGGACAGGGTACAGATACGCAGTATTTT.

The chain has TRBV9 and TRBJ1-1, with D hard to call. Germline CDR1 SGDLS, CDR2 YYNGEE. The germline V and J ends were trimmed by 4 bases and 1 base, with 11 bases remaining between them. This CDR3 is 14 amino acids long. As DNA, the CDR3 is TGTGCCAGCAGCCCTATGGACTGGAACACTGAAGCTTTCTTT. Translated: CASSPMDWNTEAFF.

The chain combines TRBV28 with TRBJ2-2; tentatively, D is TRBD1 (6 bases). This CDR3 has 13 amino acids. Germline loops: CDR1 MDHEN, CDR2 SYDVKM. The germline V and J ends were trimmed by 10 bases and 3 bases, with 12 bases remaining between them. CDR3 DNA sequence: TGTGCCATCCGGGCAGGGGACACCGGGGAGCTGTTTTTT. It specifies CAIRAGDTGELFF.

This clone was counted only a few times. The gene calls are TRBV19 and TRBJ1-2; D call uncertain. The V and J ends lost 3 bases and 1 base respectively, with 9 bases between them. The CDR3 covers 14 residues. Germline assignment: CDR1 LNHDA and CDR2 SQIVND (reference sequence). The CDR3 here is CASSIQSVNYGYTF. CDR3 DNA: TGTGCCAGTAGTATCCAGTCGGTTAACTATGGCTACACCTTC.

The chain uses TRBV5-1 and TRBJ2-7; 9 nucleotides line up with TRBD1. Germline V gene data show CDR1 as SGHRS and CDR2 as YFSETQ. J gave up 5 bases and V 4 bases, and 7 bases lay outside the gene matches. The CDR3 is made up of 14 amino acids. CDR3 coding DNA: TGCGCCAGCAGCACAGGACAGGGGATGGACGAGCAGTACGTC. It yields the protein CASSTGQGMDEQYV.

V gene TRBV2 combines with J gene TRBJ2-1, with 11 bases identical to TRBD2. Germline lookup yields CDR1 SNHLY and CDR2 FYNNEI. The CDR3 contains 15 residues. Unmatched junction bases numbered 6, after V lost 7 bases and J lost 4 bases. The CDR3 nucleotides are TGTGCCAGCATCCTTAGCGGGGGGGCGTACAATGAGCAGTTCTTC. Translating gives CASILSGGAYNEQFF.